This entry features one T cell receptor beta chain sequence. No cognate antigen has been identified for it. Base quality data are lacking; no much larger clone is found one base away. Library prep was done by the immunoSEQ multiplex PCR assay. In TCRdb, the immuneACCESS table is reduced to in-frame sequences with V and J assigned. These tables do not hold every clone; where another copy was compared, an unresolved V gene accounts for under half, and the others remain unexplained. Counted in this sample were about 6,600 clones; approximately 80% of them appeared once. 25% to 35% of the sample rests with the top ten. The data stem from a study of circulating tumor DNA in untreated peripheral T-cell lymphoma (dated by TCRdb to about 2021). Broader findings and caveats from the paper: Tumor-specific clonotypes were identified in about four fifths of patients, with identification achieved from 86% of baseline tissues and approximately 67% of baseline serum samples.

To identify tumor-specific TCR clonotypes, tumor tissue taken at baseline, before any treatment, was sequenced. In a trial, the study monitored patients with peripheral T-cell lymphoma who were getting frontline treatment by applying next-generation sequencing to their T-cell receptor sequences. This sequence was found in a human donor with peripheral T-cell lymphoma. The source material was tumor tissue.

The CDR3 region: CASSSGGNYNEQFF. The nucleotide sequence reads as follows: TGTGCCAGCAGTTCAGGGGGGAACTACAATGAGCAGTTCTTC. The rearrangement combines TRBV6-8 with TRBJ2-1; TRBD1 is perhaps the D gene, given 7 matching bases. The germline V gene specifies MNHGY as CDR1 and SAAAGT as CDR2. Between the V and J ends, shortened by 4 bases and 3 bases respectively, the junction contains 10 bases. The CDR3 holds 14 amino acids from the cysteine to the phenylalanine. The DNA shown is the 42-base CDR3, in frame from base 1.